Following are 17 T cell receptor beta chains from one sample sequenced in a study of Graves' ophthalmopathy and Graves' hyperthyroidism. The study amplified TCR beta CDR3 regions using RNA transcripts. First-round RT-PCR used HTBI primers; second-round multiplex PCR followed. TCRdb used MiXCR to reprocess the multiplex PCR reads, holding one entry per CDR3 protein. The repertoire holds around 1,000,000 distinct CDR3 sequences, about 35% seen once, with approximately 10% in the top ten. What was sequenced was peripheral blood or thyroid tissue (not recorded which). Receptors were obtained from an adult man with Graves' hyperthyroidism.

The table lists this clonotype with many counts. J is TRBJ2-6 and V is TRBV7-9; perhaps D is TRBD1 or TRBD2 (5 bases each). Germline V lookup: CDR1 SEHNR, CDR2 FQNEAQ (reference sequence). Trimming removed 1 base from V and 0 bases from J, with 13 bases in between. The CDR3 is made up of 18 amino acids. The CDR3 sequence: CASSLGPRGDSGANVLTF. In nucleotides, the CDR3 is TGTGCCAGCAGCTTAGGGCCGAGAGGGGACTCTGGGGCCAACGTCCTGACTTTC.

In its sample, this clonotype was seen many times. The V gene is TRBV14, the J gene TRBJ2-2, with D uncertain. The CDR3 spans 14 residues. The germline V gene has CDR1 SGHDN and CDR2 FVKESK. V was cut by 2 bases and J by 2 bases, with 6 bases left in between. Here the CDR3 DNA reads TGTGCCAGCAGCCAACTTCAAAACACCGGGGAGCTGTTTTTT. Protein product: CASSQLQNTGELFF.

In its sample, this clonotype was seen many times. V gene TRBV20-1 combines with J gene TRBJ1-6, with TRBD1 as a possible D gene (5 bases). V lost 3 bases and J lost 7, with 13 bases in between. CDR3 size: 14 residues. CDR1 is DFQATT, CDR2 SNEGSKA, per germline (reference sequence). CDR3 nucleotide sequence: TGCAGTGCTAGGTATCAGGGTGACAATTCACCCCTCCACTTT. Translating it yields CSARYQGDNSPLHF.

This clonotype has at least ten counts. The chain links TRBV7-2 to TRBJ1-6, with D unresolved. The ends were cut back, 1 base at V and 9 bases at J, with 13 bases in the middle. CDR3 size: 15 residues. CDR1 and CDR2 (germline): SGHTA, FQGNSA. CDR3 coding DNA: TGTGCCAGCAGCTTAGTTAGAGGGAGGAGTTCACCCCTCCACTTT. Its translation is CASSLVRGRSSPLHF. The complete variable domain, with remaining parts taken from reference TRBV7-2 and TRBJ1-6, reads GAGVSQSPSNKVTEKGKDVELRCDPISGHTALYWYRQSLGQGLEFLIYFQGNSAPDKSGLPSDRFSAERTGGSVSTLTIQRTQQEDSAVYLCASSLVRGRSSPLHFGNGTRLTVT.

The rearrangement joins TRBV29-1 to TRBJ2-5; 9 nucleotides line up with TRBD1. The CDR3 runs 13 residues. V shed 8 bases and J 2 bases; nucleotides not matched to a gene: 6. Looked up from germline, CDR1 is SQVTM and CDR2 is ANQGSEA. The CDR3: CSSPQGAQETQYF. CDR3 DNA sequence: TGCAGCAGTCCACAGGGGGCGCAAGAGACCCAGTACTTC.

There are many counts of this clonotype. The V call is TRBV9, the J call TRBJ2-7; no firm D call. The CDR3 extends over 11 amino acids. CDR1 is SGDLS and CDR2 is YYNGEE in the germline V gene. V lost 8 bases and J 2 bases, leaving 8 bases between the germline ends. The CDR3 sequence: CASNQAYEQYF. The CDR3, as DNA: TGTGCCAGTAACCAAGCCTACGAGCAGTACTTC.

CDR3 nucleotides: TGCAGTGTCAACCGGGACACTTCCGGGGACGATGGCTACACCTTC. Translated: CSVNRDTSGDDGYTF. The J gene is TRBJ1-2, the V gene TRBV20-1; maybe TRBD1 (6 bases). Trimming removed 7 bases from V and 6 bases from J, with 24 bases in between. Germline CDR1 is DFQATT and CDR2 is SNEGSKA (reference sequence). There are 15 residues in the CDR3.

In its sample, this clonotype was seen a few times. V and J are TRBV29-1 and TRBJ1-2, with a possible D match to TRBD1 (5 bases). V was trimmed by 5 bases and J by 7 bases, leaving 14 bases between them. This CDR3 has 12 amino acids. In germline, CDR1 is SQVTM, CDR2 ANQGSEA. This CDR3 reads CSVSTGRGGYTF. CDR3 coding DNA: TGCAGCGTTTCCACGGGGCGTGGTGGCTACACCTTC.

The chain joins TRBV28 to TRBJ2-7; tentatively, D is TRBD1 (6 bases). CDR3 size: 13 residues. Germline V lookup: CDR1 MDHEN, CDR2 SYDVKM. Trimming pared 5 bases from V and 3 bases from J, leaving 11 bases between. The CDR3 sequence is CASSPGDVYEQYF. The CDR3 nucleotides are TGTGCCAGCAGTCCAGGGGACGTCTACGAGCAGTACTTC.

J is TRBJ1-5 and V is TRBV20-1; no clear D gene. CDR1 is DFQATT, CDR2 SNEGSKA, per germline (reference sequence). The CDR3 contains 14 residues. The CDR3 reads CSSEALLPEQPQHF. The CDR3 coding sequence is TGCAGCTCGGAGGCCCTCCTCCCCGAGCAGCCCCAGCATTTT.

As regards this clonotype: A much larger clone sits a single nucleotide away, making a read error possible. The rearrangement joins TRBV5-4 to TRBJ1-1; D ambiguous. Germline-derived CDR1 and CDR2 are SGHNT and YYREEE (reference sequence). Trimming cost V 2 bases and J 12 bases, with 14 bases left between them. The CDR3 runs 12 residues. DNA for the CDR3: TGTGCCAGCAGCTTTGGAGGGTTCGAAACTTTCTTT. This sequence encodes CASSFGGFETFF.

This CDR3 is CASSLLGESPLHF. DNA for the CDR3: TGCGCCAGCAGCTTGTTGGGCGAGTCACCCCTCCACTTT. V and J are TRBV5-1 and TRBJ1-6; the D is unclear. The germline V and J ends were trimmed by 1 base and 10 bases, with 9 bases remaining between them. Germline CDR1 SGHRS, CDR2 YFSETQ. This CDR3 region has 13 residues.

Only a few counts were recorded for this clonotype. The chain is built from TRBV30 and TRBJ2-7; the D gene is possibly TRBD1 (6 bases). Trimming removed 4 bases from V and 4 bases from J, with 8 bases in between. The CDR3 is made up of 11 amino acids. Germline V CDR1 and CDR2: GTSNPN, SVGIG (reference sequence). CDR3: CAWKTGYEQYF. Here the CDR3 DNA reads TGTGCCTGGAAAACAGGGTACGAGCAGTACTTC.

This clonotype occurred many times. V and J are TRBV20-1 and TRBJ2-5, with D perhaps matching TRBD1 (5 bases). In germline, CDR1 is DFQATT, CDR2 SNEGSKA (reference sequence). CDR3 length equals 14 residues. V was trimmed by 5 bases and J by 3 bases, leaving 16 bases between them. DNA of the CDR3: TGCAGTGCTCCCCGCCCCCAGGGTAAAGAGACCCAGTACTTC. Amino acid sequence: CSAPRPQGKETQYF.

V usage is TRBV6-6 and J usage is TRBJ2-7; TRBD2 matches 13 bases. V was pared by 2 bases and J by 5 bases, with 12 bases of the junction left unmatched. This CDR3 is 18 amino acids long. Germline lookup yields CDR1 MNHNY and CDR2 SVGAGI (reference sequence). The CDR3 loop is CASSYPPFRLAGGNEQYF. The DNA of the CDR3 is TGTGCCAGCAGTTACCCCCCTTTTAGACTAGCGGGAGGCAACGAGCAGTACTTC.

This clonotype was counted only a few times. J is TRBJ2-7 and V is TRBV6-2 or TRBV6-3; D possibly corresponds to TRBD2 (5 bases). The V end lost 2 bases, the J end lost 3 bases, and 8 bases lay between the germline ends. The CDR3 consists of 13 residues. Per germline, CDR1 MNHEY and CDR2 SVGEGT. CDR3 residues: CASSYVRDYEQYF. The CDR3 DNA reads TGTGCCAGCAGTTACGTTCGGGACTACGAGCAGTACTTC.

As for this clonotype: This may be a read error: a much more frequent sequence differs by one nucleotide. The gene calls are TRBV20-1 and TRBJ1-6; 9 positions match TRBD1. The V gene's germline CDR1 is DFQATT and CDR2 SNEGSKA (reference sequence). The CDR3 consists of 16 residues. Here the CDR3 DNA reads TGCAGTGCTACGGGACAGGGAGTGTCCTATAGTTCACCCCTCCACTTT. This sequence encodes CSATGQGVSYSSPLHF.